Listed below are T cell receptor beta chains from one sample, sequenced in a study of T cell repertoires in cytomegalovirus infection. TCRdb itself ran the reads through MiXCR, one entry per CDR3 protein. Of 300,000 or so distinct CDR3 sequences listed, roughly a tenth are singletons. The sequenced sample consisted of PBMCs. The receptors derive from a human donor in good health (CMV status not recorded). Some clones in this sample may be carry-over from other donors' samples. The CDR3 runs from the conserved cysteine through the conserved F or W. The D gene is left open where the match is weak. Expanded clones are given a class, and other clones once, few, many or no size at all.

abundance,j_gene,d_gene,v_gene,CDR3aa,CDR3nt
many,TRBJ2-1,.,TRBV7-8,CASVSGPVANIEQFF,TGTGCCAGCGTCTCGGGCCCCGTGGCAAACATTGAGCAGTTCTTC
.,TRBJ1-3,TRBD1,TRBV6-6,CASSYSGDSSGNTIYF,TGTGCCAGCAGCTATAGTGGGGACAGCTCTGGAAACACCATATATTTT
many,TRBJ1-2,.,TRBV6-5,CASSYFGGRGYTF,TGTGCCAGCAGTTACTTCGGGGGAAGAGGCTACACCTTC
.,TRBJ2-1,TRBD2,TRBV20-1,CSARDPAGGRRNEQFF,TGCAGTGCTAGAGATCCCGCGGGGGGGCGGCGCAATGAGCAGTTCTTC
many,TRBJ2-2,.,TRBV7-2,CASSWTKNTGELFF,TGTGCCAGCAGCTGGACTAAGAACACCGGGGAGCTGTTTTTT
many,TRBJ1-5,.,TRBV28,CASSLDAGGNPQHF,TGTGCCAGCAGTTTAGATGCGGGAGGGAATCCCCAGCATTTT
few,TRBJ1-1,.,TRBV27,CASSLSSANTEAFF,TGTGCCAGCAGTTTATCGTCTGCGAACACTGAAGCTTTCTTT
many,TRBJ1-1,.,TRBV27,CATPSLGTEAFF,TGTGCCACCCCGTCGTTAGGCACTGAAGCTTTCTTT
many,TRBJ1-4,.,TRBV19,CASTGGVGKEKLFF,TGTGCCAGCACTGGGGGAGTCGGAAAAGAAAAACTGTTTTTT
many,TRBJ1-1,.,TRBV20-1,CSARGGGADTEAFF,TGCAGTGCTAGAGGGGGGGGTGCGGACACTGAAGCTTTCTTT
many,TRBJ1-5,.,TRBV27,CASSLSAGEFSNQPQHF,TGTGCCAGCAGTTTATCTGCGGGAGAATTTAGCAATCAGCCCCAGCATTTT
many,TRBJ2-6,.,TRBV3-1,CASSPYSGPLSGANVLTF,TGTGCCAGCAGCCCCTACTCGGGGCCCCTCTCTGGGGCCAACGTCCTGACTTTC
.,TRBJ2-5,TRBD2,TRBV12-3/TRBV12-4,CASSLPGLAGVETQYF,TGTGCCAGCAGTTTACCGGGACTAGCGGGAGTTGAGACCCAGTACTTC
few,TRBJ1-2,.,TRBV29-1,CSVEPGRGEWRGYTF,TGCAGCGTTGAACCTGGGAGGGGGGAGTGGCGCGGCTACACCTTC
many,TRBJ2-2,.,TRBV20-1,CSARPFGGDENGELFF,TGCAGTGCTCGCCCCTTCGGCGGGGATGAAAACGGGGAGCTGTTTTTT
many,TRBJ1-5,.,TRBV12-3/TRBV12-4,CASSLVGDQPQHF,TGTGCCAGCAGTTTAGTCGGGGATCAGCCCCAGCATTTT
many,TRBJ2-2,TRBD1,TRBV20-1,CSAIPGQGITGELFF,TGCAGTGCCATTCCGGGACAGGGTATCACCGGGGAGCTGTTTTTT
many,TRBJ1-1,.,TRBV20-1,CSASRALSATEAFF,TGCAGTGCTAGCCGGGCCCTATCTGCCACTGAAGCTTTCTTT
many,TRBJ1-2,.,TRBV7-2,CASSLSGYGYTF,TGTGCCAGCAGCTTGAGTGGGTATGGCTACACCTTC
.,TRBJ2-5,.,TRBV20-1,CSAPVQGQETQYF,TGCAGTGCTCCAGTTCAGGGTCAAGAGACCCAGTACTTC
many,TRBJ2-1,.,TRBV28,CASSSAPSSYNEQFF,TGTGCCAGCAGTTCGGCACCTAGCTCCTACAATGAGCAGTTCTTC
many,TRBJ1-1,TRBD1,TRBV6-2/TRBV6-3,CASSYSGTGESTTRVTEAFF,TGTGCCAGCAGCTATTCCGGGACAGGGGAATCGACGACCCGGGTCACTGAAGCTTTCTTT
many,TRBJ1-2,.,TRBV5-4,CASSSPVLPTYGYTF,TGTGCCAGCAGCTCCCCCGTATTACCCACTTATGGCTACACCTTC
many,TRBJ2-1,TRBD1,TRBV29-1,CSVDDIRDRGENEQFF,TGCAGCGTTGACGATATCCGGGACAGGGGGGAAAATGAGCAGTTCTTC
many,TRBJ2-3,.,TRBV28,CASSFYSDTQYF,TGTGCCAGCAGTTTTTATTCAGATACGCAGTATTTT
.,TRBJ2-7,.,TRBV19,CASSFWGSPIEQYF,TGTGCCAGTAGTTTTTGGGGGTCTCCGATCGAGCAGTACTTC
many,TRBJ1-1,.,TRBV5-1,CASRFGDGGTEAFF,TGCGCCAGCAGATTCGGGGACGGGGGCACTGAAGCTTTCTTT
many,TRBJ2-1,.,TRBV20-1,CSARGLLFEGKDEQFF,TGCAGTGCTAGAGGGCTGCTTTTCGAAGGAAAGGATGAGCAGTTCTTC
many,TRBJ1-1,.,TRBV28,CASSLYWDMNTEAFF,TGTGCCAGCAGTTTATACTGGGATATGAACACTGAAGCTTTCTTT
many,TRBJ1-1,TRBD1,TRBV7-2,CASSPGTGVGEAFF,TGTGCCAGCAGCCCCGGGACAGGGGTCGGTGAAGCTTTCTTT
many,TRBJ2-3,TRBD1,TRBV29-1,CSAYRGLADTQYF,TGCAGCGCATACAGGGGTTTGGCAGATACGCAGTATTTT
.,TRBJ2-7,TRBD2,TRBV20-1,CSAQWSGADWEQYF,TGCAGTGCACAGTGGAGCGGGGCAGATTGGGAGCAGTACTTC
.,TRBJ2-3,TRBD1,TRBV5-1,CASSRGRDRGTDTQYF,TGCGCCAGCAGCCGAGGTAGAGACAGGGGGACAGATACGCAGTATTTT
few,TRBJ2-1,.,TRBV20-1,CSASPEMGLLRNEQFF,TGCAGTGCTAGTCCAGAGATGGGCCTCCTCAGGAATGAGCAGTTCTTC
many,TRBJ1-1,.,TRBV7-2,CASSLYREPGTEAFF,TGTGCCAGCAGCTTATACAGGGAACCGGGAACTGAAGCTTTCTTT
many,TRBJ1-5,.,TRBV4-2,CASSQNWVSNQPQHF,TGTGCCAGCAGCCAAAATTGGGTCAGCAATCAGCCCCAGCATTTT
many,TRBJ2-7,.,TRBV25-1,CASSVGQTYEQYF,TGTGCCAGCAGCGTTGGACAGACTTACGAGCAGTACTTC
many,TRBJ2-1,TRBD1,TRBV7-2,CASSLSLDRGNEQFF,TGTGCCAGCAGCCTATCGCTGGACAGGGGCAATGAGCAGTTCTTC
many,TRBJ2-2,TRBD2,TRBV7-7,CASSPGGRNTGELFF,TGTGCTAGCAGTCCGGGGGGGAGGAACACCGGGGAGCTGTTTTTT
many,TRBJ1-1,TRBD1,TRBV7-9,CASSTRQGRITEAFF,TGTGCCAGCAGCACCCGACAGGGTCGGATCACTGAAGCTTTCTTT
many,TRBJ1-2,.,TRBV7-2,CASSLARKQGGYGYTF,TGTGCCAGCAGCTTAGCGCGAAAACAGGGTGGCTATGGCTACACCTTC
many,TRBJ1-2,.,TRBV20-1,CSARVLGGYTF,TGCAGTGCTAGAGTTCTGGGAGGCTACACCTTC
many,TRBJ1-1,.,TRBV14,CASSQARRGGEAFF,TGTGCCAGCAGCCAAGCGCGTAGGGGTGGTGAAGCTTTCTTT
few,TRBJ1-1,.,TRBV20-1,CSVRRKALTEAFF,TGCAGTGTGAGGAGAAAGGCCCTTACTGAAGCTTTCTTT
.,TRBJ2-1,.,TRBV2,CASSDSVLMIF,TGTGCCAGCAGTGATTCAGTCTTGATGATCTTC
many,TRBJ1-1,TRBD1,TRBV6-1,CASSETGSWPEAFF,TGTGCCAGCAGTGAGACAGGGAGTTGGCCTGAAGCTTTCTTT
many,TRBJ1-2,TRBD1,TRBV12-3/TRBV12-4,CASSSGTGSGYTF,TGTGCCAGCAGTTCCGGGACAGGGAGCGGCTACACCTTC
many,TRBJ2-3,.,TRBV7-8,CASSFPGYTQYF,TGTGCCAGCAGCTTCCCGGGATACACGCAGTATTTT
.,TRBJ1-5,.,TRBV20-1,CSASLTSNQPQHF,TGCAGTGCTAGTCTGACTAGCAATCAGCCCCAGCATTTT
many,TRBJ2-5,TRBD2,TRBV20-1,CSAVGGGGIEETQYF,TGCAGTGCAGTGGGCGGCGGGGGAATAGAAGAGACCCAGTACTTC
many,TRBJ2-2,.,TRBV12-3/TRBV12-4,CASSLQAPGGKNTGELFF,TGTGCCAGCAGTTTACAGGCCCCAGGGGGGAAAAACACCGGGGAGCTGTTTTTT
.,TRBJ1-1,.,TRBV29-1,CSARVGLGTEAFF,TGCAGCGCCAGGGTGGGCCTTGGCACTGAAGCTTTCTTT
.,TRBJ2-1,TRBD1,TRBV20-1,CSARLSDRVYNEQFF,TGCAGTGCTAGACTATCGGACAGGGTCTACAATGAGCAGTTCTTC
many,TRBJ2-5,.,TRBV2,CASSPRAGIGETQYF,TGTGCCAGCAGTCCAAGGGCAGGGATTGGGGAGACCCAGTACTTC
many,TRBJ1-6,TRBD1,TRBV19,CASRTTGSFYNSPLHF,TGTGCCAGTAGGACGACAGGGAGTTTCTATAATTCACCCCTCCACTTT
few,TRBJ2-1,TRBD1,TRBV5-4,CASRQGSSYNEQFF,TGTGCCAGCCGACAGGGGAGCTCCTACAATGAGCAGTTCTTC
many,TRBJ2-6,TRBD1,TRBV28,CASSLNRGKTSGANVLTF,TGTGCCAGCAGTTTAAACAGGGGCAAAACCTCTGGGGCCAACGTCCTGACTTTC
many,TRBJ1-1,.,TRBV18,CASSPRGRTSTEAFF,TGTGCCAGCTCACCACGTGGAAGGACGAGCACTGAAGCTTTCTTT
.,TRBJ1-2,TRBD1,TRBV2,CARVRDSEGYTF,TGTGCCAGAGTCCGGGACAGTGAAGGCTACACCTTC
many,TRBJ1-5,.,TRBV12-3/TRBV12-4,CASSPASSNQPQHF,TGTGCCAGCAGTCCGGCCTCTAGCAATCAGCCCCAGCATTTT